This T cell receptor beta chain originates from a study of cytomegalovirus exposure and HLA in healthy donors. About the research overall: Per a later analysis, the 550 to 850 first-cohort and 110 or so validation repertoires shared one platform.

The donors were members of the validation cohort, which comprised about 130 subjects and was separate from the first cohort of 666 subjects. Germline loops: CDR1 SGHTA, CDR2 FQGNSA. V lost 7 bases and J lost 3, with 12 bases in between. CDR3 size: 14 residues. General study results and limits: The finding came from a later analysis; first-cohort TCR clusters tended to co-occur in the approximately 120 validation repertoires. Overall, around 160 TCR beta chains were annotated as cytomegalovirus-associated.

Sequenced by immunoSEQ multiplex PCR; TCRdb stores in-frame clones only, minus some. This table has some 320,000 clones, roughly nine tenths appearing once. This clone occurred a few times. As yet, its antigen is unknown. The rearrangement joins TRBV7-2 to TRBJ2-2; TRBD1 is a possible D gene (5 bases). The specimen sequenced was PBMCs. This clonotype was obtained from a woman younger than 45 in good health and CMV-seropositive. CDR3 protein: CASTPQVYTGELFF. CDR3 DNA sequence: TGTGCCAGCACCCCACAGGTCTACACCGGGGAGCTGTTTTTT.